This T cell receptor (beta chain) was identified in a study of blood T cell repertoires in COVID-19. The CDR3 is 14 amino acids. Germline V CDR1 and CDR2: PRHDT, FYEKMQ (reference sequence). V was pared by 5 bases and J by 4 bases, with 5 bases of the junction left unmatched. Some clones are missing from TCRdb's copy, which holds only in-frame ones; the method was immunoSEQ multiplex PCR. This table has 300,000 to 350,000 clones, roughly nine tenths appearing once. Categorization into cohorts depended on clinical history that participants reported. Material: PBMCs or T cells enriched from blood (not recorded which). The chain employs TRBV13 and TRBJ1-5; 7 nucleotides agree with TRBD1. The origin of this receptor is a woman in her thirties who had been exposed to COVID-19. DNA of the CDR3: TGTGCCAGCAGCCGCAGGGGGTGGAATCAGCCCCAGCATTTT. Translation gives CASSRRGWNQPQHF.